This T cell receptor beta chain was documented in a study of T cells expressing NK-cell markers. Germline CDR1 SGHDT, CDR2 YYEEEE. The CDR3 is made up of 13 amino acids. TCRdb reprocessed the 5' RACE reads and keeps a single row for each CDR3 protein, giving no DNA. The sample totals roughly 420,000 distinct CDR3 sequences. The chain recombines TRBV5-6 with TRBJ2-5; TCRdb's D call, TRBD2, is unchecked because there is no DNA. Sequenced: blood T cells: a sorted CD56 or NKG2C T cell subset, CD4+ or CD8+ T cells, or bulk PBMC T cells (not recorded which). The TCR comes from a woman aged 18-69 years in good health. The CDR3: CASSTDFQETQYF.